The 24 T cell receptor beta chains presented below share a single source sample, sequenced in a study of CD8+CD57+ T cells in acquired aplastic anemia. The study profiled TCR beta VDJ and CDR3 using genomic DNA as template. Each CDR3 protein gets one entry after TCRdb re-called the reads with MiXCR. Found here are over 150,000 distinct CDR3 sequences, around 50% of them singletons; the top ten hold over 10%. Sequenced patients had shown CD8+CD57+ cell expansion by flow cytometry. Input material: sorted CD4+, CD8+, or CD8+CD57+ T cells (not recorded which) from PBMCs. Source of these receptors: a human donor with aplastic anemia.

V is TRBV20-1 and J is TRBJ1-6; D unresolved. This CDR3 is 15 amino acids long. Between the trimmed V and J ends, which lost 1 base and 8 bases, there was a span of 15 bases. Germline V gives CDR1 DFQATT, CDR2 SNEGSKA (reference sequence). This CDR3 reads CSARATRQKDSPLHF. CDR3 DNA sequence: TGCAGTGCTAGAGCCACCCGGCAGAAAGATTCACCCCTCCACTTT.

The chain carries TRBV2 and TRBJ1-6, with D unresolved. CDR1 is SNHLY and CDR2 is FYNNEI in the germline V gene. This CDR3 region has 14 residues. V was trimmed by 5 bases and J by 8 bases, leaving 13 bases between them. The CDR3 region is CASSSVTGDSPLHF. CDR3 DNA: TGTGCCAGCAGTTCGGTTACCGGCGATTCACCCCTCCACTTT.

This clonotype was counted at least ten times. This chain joins TRBV7-6 and TRBJ2-7, with a weak D call TRBD2 (6 bases). CDR3 length: 13 amino acids. The germline V gene encodes CDR1 SGHVS and CDR2 FNYEAQ. With 8 bases removed from V and 0 bases from J, the gap between germline ends came to 11 bases. The CDR3 region has the DNA TGTGCCAGCCTAGCAGCGGGCTCCTACGAGCAGTACTTC. Encoded protein: CASLAAGSYEQYF.

This clonotype was recorded at least ten times. The chain links TRBV5-8 to TRBJ1-1; possibly TRBD1 for D (6 bases). Germline-derived CDR1 and CDR2 are SGHTS and YDEGEE. V was cut by 3 bases and J by 1 base, with 13 bases left in between. This CDR3 is built from 15 residues. The CDR3 region is CASSSGVGGNTEAFF. In nucleotides, the CDR3 is TGTGCCAGCAGCTCTGGGGTAGGGGGGAACACTGAAGCTTTCTTT.

The gene calls are TRBV20-1 and TRBJ2-5, with a possible D match to TRBD2 (6 bases). CDR1 is DFQATT, CDR2 SNEGSKA, per germline (reference sequence). The ends were cut back, 5 bases at V and 1 base at J, with 11 bases in the middle. CDR3 size: 13 residues. CDR3 nucleotides: TGCAGTGCTCTACTAGCAGTCCAAGAGACCCAGTACTTC. Translating gives CSALLAVQETQYF.

Ten or more counts support this clonotype. The chain uses TRBV7-2 and TRBJ2-7; D may be TRBD2 (6 bases). The CDR3 spans 13 residues. CDR1 SGHTA and CDR2 FQGNSA come from the germline V gene. V shed 4 bases and J shed 6 bases, with 13 bases lying between them. The CDR3 is CASSSRRGTEQYF. The CDR3 DNA is TGTGCCAGCAGCTCTCGACGGGGGACCGAGCAGTACTTC.

The gene calls are TRBV10-2 and TRBJ2-1; TRBD2 matches 7 bases. The V gene's germline CDR1 is WSHSY and CDR2 SAAADI. J lost 8 bases, V lost 6 bases, and 13 bases had no gene match. The CDR3 spans 15 residues. The CDR3 loop is CASSHGLVLGDEQFF. The DNA of the CDR3 is TGCGCCAGCAGCCATGGACTAGTATTAGGTGATGAGCAGTTCTTC.

In nucleotides, the CDR3 is TGTGCCACCAGTGATCCGTTCGCTAGCACAGATACGCAGTATTTT. Translating it yields CATSDPFASTDTQYF. The chain uses TRBV24-1 and TRBJ2-3; D remains unclear. Per germline, CDR1 KGHDR and CDR2 SFDVKD. The CDR3 totals 15 residues. Trimming removed 3 bases from V and 0 bases from J, with 9 bases in between.

This clonotype has at least ten counts. The rearrangement links TRBV10-3 to TRBJ2-7; 8 nucleotides align to TRBD1. Germline assignment: CDR1 ENHRY and CDR2 SYGVKD. After removal of 10 bases from V and 7 bases from J, the junction contained 9 bases not matched to a gene. There are 12 residues in the CDR3. CDR3 sequence: CATRDTGGEQYF. DNA for the CDR3: TGTGCCACCCGGGACACAGGGGGGGAGCAGTACTTC.

The gene calls are TRBV11-2 and TRBJ1-5; perhaps TRBD1 as D (5 bases). The CDR3 totals 16 residues. Trimming pared 1 base from V and 2 bases from J, leaving 12 bases between. Germline V gives CDR1 SGHAT, CDR2 FQNNGV. CDR3 in DNA: TGTGCCAGCAGCTTAGTGGGGGGTATGGGCAATCAGCCCCAGCATTTT. Amino acids: CASSLVGGMGNQPQHF.

V and J are TRBV7-2 and TRBJ2-5; 7 bases are shared with TRBD1. The germline gives CDR1 SGHTA, CDR2 FQGNSA. Germline trimming cut 5 bases from V and 3 bases from J; bases unmatched to any gene: 18. The CDR3 contains 18 residues. This CDR3 reads CASSLSSGLTGAEETQYF. The CDR3 nucleotides read TGTGCCAGCAGCCTTAGCTCCGGACTCACAGGGGCCGAAGAGACCCAGTACTTC.

J is TRBJ2-1 and V is TRBV10-1; perhaps TRBD1 as D (5 bases). The CDR3 covers 14 residues. The ends were cut back, 5 bases at V and 10 bases at J, with 18 bases in the middle. The germline CDR1 and CDR2 sequences are WNHNN and SYGVQD (reference sequence). The CDR3 region has the DNA TGCGCCAGCAGTTTCCAGGGATCGACAACGGAGCAGTTCTTC. This translates into CASSFQGSTTEQFF.

This clonotype was found many times. The chain recombines TRBV19 with TRBJ2-1, with TRBD2 matching 7 bases. This CDR3 comprises 16 residues. Germline V gene lookup returns CDR1 LNHDA and CDR2 SQIVND (reference sequence). With V trimmed by 7 bases and J by 0 bases, 9 bases remained unmatched. The chain's CDR3 is CASTIGLADSYNEQFF. The CDR3 region has the DNA TGTGCCAGTACCATCGGGCTAGCGGACTCCTACAATGAGCAGTTCTTC. The whole variable domain, remainder taken from reference TRBV19 and TRBJ2-1, is DGGITQSPKYLFRKEGQNVTLSCEQNLNHDAMYWYRQDPGQGLRLIYYSQIVNDFQKGDIAEGYSVSREKKESFPLTVTSAQKNPTAFYLCASTIGLADSYNEQFFGPGTRLTVL.

Comments on this clonotype: This may stem from a read error, because a much larger clone lies one nucleotide away. A read error is likely, as this CDR3 ends without the conserved phenylalanine or tryptophan. This sequence joins TRBV6-1 and TRBJ1-2, with 9 nucleotides matching TRBD1. V lost 6 bases and J lost 7; bases outside the gene matches: 12. The CDR3 is 15 residues long. CDR1 and CDR2 (germline): MNHNS, SASEGT. This CDR3 is CASRPTGTGSRGYTL. The DNA of the CDR3 is TGTGCCAGCAGGCCCACCGGGACAGGGTCCCGTGGCTACACCCTC.

The chain combines TRBV2 with TRBJ2-3, with 7 bases lining up with TRBD1. CDR3 length: 15 amino acids. Trimming removed 4 bases from V and 1 base from J; junction bases left unmatched: 5. From germline, CDR1 is SNHLY and CDR2 FYNNEI. In DNA, the CDR3 is TGTGCCAGCAGTGGACAGGGTAAAGGCACAGATACGCAGTATTTT. Protein sequence: CASSGQGKGTDTQYF.

V is TRBV15 and J is TRBJ2-1; D is unclear. V was trimmed by 0 bases and J by 10 bases, leaving 16 bases between them. The CDR3 sequence is 15 residues long. Germline CDR1 reads LNHNV; CDR2 reads YYDKDF (reference sequence). The CDR3 loop is CATSRDLPRLAEQFF. CDR3 DNA: TGTGCCACCAGCAGAGATCTCCCGCGACTTGCCGAGCAGTTCTTC.

The chain uses TRBV7-2 and TRBJ1-2; D not resolved. The CDR3 runs to 12 residues. Trimming took 5 bases from V and 8 from J, leaving 12 bases between them. Germline V lookup: CDR1 SGHTA, CDR2 FQGNSA. This CDR3 reads CASSSEGWGYTF. Written as DNA, the CDR3 is TGTGCCAGCAGCAGCGAGGGATGGGGCTACACCTTC.

V usage is TRBV5-4 and J usage is TRBJ2-7, with 9 bases matching TRBD1. In germline, CDR1 is SGHNT, CDR2 YYREEE (reference sequence). The CDR3 contains 10 residues. The V and J ends lost 4 bases and 13 bases, in that order; junction bases with no gene match: 3. CDR3 protein: CASSPGQGYF. CDR3 DNA sequence: TGTGCCAGCAGCCCGGGACAGGGATACTTC.

This chain uses TRBV20-1 with TRBJ2-5; 7 nucleotides agree with TRBD1. CDR3 length equals 14 residues. The V gene's germline CDR1 is DFQATT and CDR2 SNEGSKA (reference sequence). The V segment lost 1 base and the J segment 5 bases; nucleotides outside the gene matches: 7. Written as DNA, the CDR3 is TGCAGTGCTAGAGGCACGACAGGGTTGGAGACCCAGTACTTC. Protein product: CSARGTTGLETQYF.

Points on this clonotype: This may come from a read error, since a much larger clone is one base off. This rearrangement joins TRBV7-4 to TRBJ1-1; 9 bases agree with TRBD1. The CDR3 totals 15 residues. The germline gives CDR1 SGHVT, CDR2 SQSDAQ. The CDR3 DNA follows: TGTGCCAGCAGCTCAGGGACAGGGACGAACACTAAAGCTTTCTTT. Amino acids: CASSSGTGTNTKAFF.

This clonotype occurred many times. V usage is TRBV5-4 and J usage is TRBJ2-1; 7 positions agree with TRBD1. Germline CDR1 SGHNT, CDR2 YYREEE (reference sequence). Trimming took 5 bases from V and 0 from J; bases not matched to a gene: 5. There are 15 residues in the CDR3. CDR3 DNA: TGTGCCAGCAGTCACAGGGGTCTCTCCTACAATGAGCAGTTCTTC. Its protein product is CASSHRGLSYNEQFF.

The rearrangement joins TRBV2 to TRBJ2-5; 15 bases are shared with TRBD2. The CDR3 is made up of 18 amino acids. Looked up from germline, CDR1 is SNHLY and CDR2 is FYNNEI. V was clipped by 10 bases and J by 0 bases; unmatched bases: 12. The CDR3 bases are TGTGCCATCCAGGGACTAGCGGGGGGAACCCCGTACCAAGAGACCCAGTACTTC. Protein sequence: CAIQGLAGGTPYQETQYF.

A word on this clonotype: With a much larger clone just one base away, this may be a read error. The rearrangement uses TRBV6-1 and TRBJ1-2; D is ambiguous. In germline, CDR1 is MNHNS, CDR2 SASEGT. CDR3 length: 15 residues. V dropped 5 bases and J dropped 2 bases, with 15 bases sitting between them. CDR3 bases: TGTGCCAGCAGTACCCTTGCACAGCTCAACTATGGCTACACCTTC. This sequence encodes CASSTLAQLNYGYTF.

The genes are TRBV20-1 and TRBJ1-2; TRBD1 might be the D (5 bases). This CDR3 region has 14 residues. The germline V gene has CDR1 DFQATT and CDR2 SNEGSKA (reference sequence). V was clipped by 1 base and J by 0 bases, with 9 bases between them. CDR3 sequence: CSARGTRANYGYTF. CDR3 nucleotide sequence: TGCAGTGCTAGAGGGACACGAGCTAACTATGGCTACACCTTC.